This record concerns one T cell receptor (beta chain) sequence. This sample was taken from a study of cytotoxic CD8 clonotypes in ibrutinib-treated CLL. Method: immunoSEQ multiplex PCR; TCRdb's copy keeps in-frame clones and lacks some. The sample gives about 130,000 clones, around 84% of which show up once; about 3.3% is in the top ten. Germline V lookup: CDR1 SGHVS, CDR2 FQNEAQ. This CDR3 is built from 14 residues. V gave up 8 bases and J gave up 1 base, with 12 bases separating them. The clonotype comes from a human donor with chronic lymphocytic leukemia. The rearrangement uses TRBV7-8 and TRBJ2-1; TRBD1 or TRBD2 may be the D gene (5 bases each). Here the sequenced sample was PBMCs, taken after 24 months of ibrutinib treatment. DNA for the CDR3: TGTGCCAGCCTCATGGGGGAGTCCTACAATGAGCAGTTCTTC. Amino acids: CASLMGESYNEQFF.